The rows below give T cell receptor beta chains drawn from one sample of a study of blood T cell repertoires in COVID-19. Sequencing used immunoSEQ multiplex PCR; TCRdb keeps in-frame clones, though not all of them. This sample carries roughly 260,000 clones, under 95% of them seen once, and the ten largest clones take 1.9%. The sample consisted of PBMCs or T cells enriched from blood (not recorded which). Receptor source: a woman under 30 who had recovered from COVID-19. The CDR3 runs from the conserved cysteine through the conserved F or W. The D gene is left open where the match is weak. Clone sizes are given selectively: once, few, many, or a class where the clone is expanded.

j_call v_call d_call clone_size cdr3_aa cdr3_nt
TRBJ2-3 TRBV12-3/TRBV12-4 - - CASRRAGDTQYF TGTGCCAGCAGGAGAGCCGGGGATACGCAGTATTTT
TRBJ1-3 TRBV11-2 - few CASSPELKNTIYF TGTGCCAGCAGCCCAGAACTAAAAAACACCATATATTTT
TRBJ2-7 TRBV24-1 TRBD1 - CATSSGQGNYEQYF TGTGCCACCAGTAGCGGACAGGGGAACTACGAGCAGTACTTC
TRBJ2-7 TRBV7-8 - - CASSLSHPAVSYEQYF TGTGCCAGCAGCCTATCCCACCCCGCGGTATCCTACGAGCAGTACTTC
TRBJ2-7 TRBV12-3/TRBV12-4 - - CASSFTGNYEQYF TGTGCCAGCAGTTTTACGGGAAATTACGAGCAGTACTTC
TRBJ1-2 TRBV29-1 TRBD1 once CSVDDPGQGASGYTF TGCAGCGTTGATGATCCGGGACAGGGGGCGTCGGGCTACACCTTC
TRBJ2-3 TRBV7-6 TRBD2 - CASSIGVGGPNTDTQYF TGTGCCAGCAGCATAGGGGTGGGAGGGCCCAACACAGATACGCAGTATTTT
TRBJ2-1 TRBV11-3 TRBD2 - CASSLDAGGGANEQFF TGTGCCAGCAGCTTAGACGCGGGCGGGGGGGCAAATGAGCAGTTCTTC
TRBJ2-1 TRBV5-4 - - CASSSRPLGEDEQFF TGTGCCAGCAGCTCGCGACCCCTAGGGGAGGATGAGCAGTTCTTC
TRBJ2-5 TRBV7-2 TRBD2 - CASRRRSGGALETQYF TGTGCCAGCAGACGACGCAGCGGGGGGGCCTTGGAGACCCAGTACTTC
TRBJ2-7 TRBV9 - - CASSVGQTDSGQYF TGTGCCAGCAGCGTAGGACAGACCGACTCAGGGCAGTACTTC
TRBJ1-1 TRBV3-1/TRBV3-2 - - CASSQFTGAMNTEAFF TGTGCCAGCAGCCAATTTACAGGAGCGATGAACACTGAAGCTTTCTTT
TRBJ1-2 TRBV2 - - CASRRQDFYGYTF TGTGCCAGCAGGCGACAGGATTTTTATGGCTACACCTTC
TRBJ1-5 TRBV2 - once CASSEYRVNQPQHF TGTGCCAGCAGTGAATACAGGGTCAATCAGCCCCAGCATTTT
TRBJ2-3 TRBV7-9 - once CASSPRLTASTDTQYF TGTGCCAGCAGCCCTAGGTTGACAGCTAGCACAGATACGCAGTATTTT
TRBJ2-1 TRBV27 TRBD2 once CASSSTSGGAFVF TGTGCCAGCAGTTCGACTAGCGGGGGGGCCTTCGTCTTC
TRBJ1-3 TRBV7-9 - - CASSLLASSGNTIYF TGTGCCAGCAGCCTACTAGCATCCTCTGGAAACACCATATATTTT
TRBJ2-3 TRBV4-1 TRBD2 - CASSRGTSGLDTQYF TGCGCCAGCAGCCGGGGGACTAGCGGGCTGGATACGCAGTATTTT
TRBJ2-2 TRBV6-5 TRBD2 - CATLAGGVDTGELFF TGTGCCACCCTAGCGGGAGGGGTCGACACCGGGGAGCTGTTTTTT
TRBJ1-1 TRBV28 - - CASSWAGRNTEAFF TGTGCCAGCAGTTGGGCGGGGAGGAACACTGAAGCTTTCTTT
TRBJ2-7 TRBV5-5 TRBD2 once CASSLASSGNYEQYF TGTGCCAGCAGCTTGGCCTCTAGCGGGAACTACGAGCAGTACTTC
TRBJ1-6 TRBV7-8 - - CASSRRQGDSPLHF TGTGCCAGCAGCCGCCGGCAGGGTGACTCACCCCTCCACTTT
TRBJ2-3 TRBV4-2 TRBD2 - CASSQDRVLGGGASADTQYF TGTGCCAGCAGCCAAGATAGGGTTTTGGGCGGGGGGGCCTCTGCAGATACGCAGTATTTT
TRBJ1-2 TRBV4-3 - - CASSLWRGRDANYGYTF TGCGCCAGCAGCCTCTGGCGGGGCAGGGACGCAAACTATGGCTACACCTTC
TRBJ1-3 TRBV6-1 - - CASSEAPGSGNTIYF TGTGCCAGCAGTGAAGCGCCCGGCTCTGGAAACACCATATATTTT
TRBJ1-6 TRBV5-1 - - CASTTGTFASPLHF TGCGCCAGCACAACCGGGACATTTGCTTCACCCCTCCACTTT
TRBJ1-1 TRBV7-9 - - CASSRRANTEAFF TGTGCCAGCAGCCGCCGAGCGAACACTGAAGCTTTCTTT
TRBJ2-7 TRBV19 TRBD2 - CASSPALAGGGGNEQYF TGTGCCAGTAGCCCCGCGCTAGCGGGAGGGGGAGGCAACGAGCAGTACTTC
TRBJ2-7 TRBV9 TRBD1 few CASSKRQGFSHEQYF TGTGCCAGCAGCAAAAGACAGGGGTTTTCCCACGAGCAGTACTTC
TRBJ1-5 TRBV28 - once CASSFRGLSNQPQHF TGTGCCAGCAGTTTCCGGGGACTTAGCAATCAGCCCCAGCATTTT
TRBJ2-6 TRBV18 - - CASSPGQSGANVLTF TGTGCCAGCTCACCAGGGCAGTCTGGGGCCAACGTCCTGACTTTC
TRBJ2-1 TRBV6-5 - - CASSYSPGTYNEQFF TGTGCCAGCAGTTACTCTCCAGGGACCTACAATGAGCAGTTCTTC
TRBJ1-1 TRBV5-6 TRBD1 - CASSIGTGRMNTEAFF TGTGCCAGCAGCATAGGGACAGGGCGCATGAACACTGAAGCTTTCTTT
TRBJ2-7 TRBV3-1/TRBV3-2 - - CASSQGQYEQYF TGTGCCAGCAGCCAAGGGCAGTACGAGCAGTACTTC
TRBJ1-2 TRBV19 - - CASRAAGVGYTF TGTGCCAGTAGAGCGGCTGGGGTTGGCTACACCTTC
TRBJ1-2 TRBV15 TRBD1 - CATSSRQGAGGYTF TGTGCCACCAGCAGTAGACAGGGGGCAGGTGGCTACACCTTC
TRBJ1-4 TRBV4-1 TRBD1 - CASSQRGLSNEKLFF TGCGCCAGCAGCCAAAGGGGGCTTAGTAATGAAAAACTGTTTTTT
TRBJ2-7 TRBV2 - - CASKGLSSYEQYF TGTGCCAGCAAGGGACTCTCCTCCTACGAGCAGTACTTC
TRBJ2-7 TRBV13 TRBD1 - CASSLELGGDRGYEQYF TGTGCCAGCAGCTTAGAATTAGGGGGGGACAGGGGCTACGAGCAGTACTTC
TRBJ2-5 TRBV9 TRBD2 - CASSVEGSGGETQYF TGTGCCAGCAGCGTAGAGGGTAGCGGGGGTGAGACCCAGTACTTC
TRBJ2-1 TRBV7-3 TRBD2 - CASSLGGLAGVSYNEQFF TGTGCCAGCAGCTTAGGGGGACTAGCGGGGGTTTCCTACAATGAGCAGTTCTTC
TRBJ2-5 TRBV10-3 TRBD1 - CAISESPGQPETQYF TGTGCCATCAGTGAGTCCCCGGGACAGCCAGAGACCCAGTACTTC